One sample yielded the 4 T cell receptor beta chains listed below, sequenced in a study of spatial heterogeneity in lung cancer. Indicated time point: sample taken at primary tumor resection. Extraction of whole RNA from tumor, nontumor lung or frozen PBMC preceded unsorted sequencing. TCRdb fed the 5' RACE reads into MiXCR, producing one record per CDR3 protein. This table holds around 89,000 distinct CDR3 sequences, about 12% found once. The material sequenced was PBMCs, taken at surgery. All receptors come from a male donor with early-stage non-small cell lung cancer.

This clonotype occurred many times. The CDR3 loop reads CASSEGGSNYGYTF. DNA for the CDR3: TGTGCCAGCAGTGAGGGCGGGTCTAACTATGGCTACACCTTC. The genes are TRBV25-1 and TRBJ1-2; D call uncertain. CDR3 length equals 14 residues. Looked up from germline, CDR1 is MGHDK and CDR2 is SYGVNS. V was trimmed by 3 bases and J by 0 bases, leaving 8 bases between them.

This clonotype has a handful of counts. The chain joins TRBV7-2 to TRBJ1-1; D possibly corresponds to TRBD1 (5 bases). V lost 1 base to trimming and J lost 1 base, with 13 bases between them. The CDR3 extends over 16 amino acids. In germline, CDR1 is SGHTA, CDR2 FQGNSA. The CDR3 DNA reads TGTGCCAGCAGCTTAGGTCCGGGGGTCTCGAACACTGAAGCTTTCTTT. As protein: CASSLGPGVSNTEAFF.

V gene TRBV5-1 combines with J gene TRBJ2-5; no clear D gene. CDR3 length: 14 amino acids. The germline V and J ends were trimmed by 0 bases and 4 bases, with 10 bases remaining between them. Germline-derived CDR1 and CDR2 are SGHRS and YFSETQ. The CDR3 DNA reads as TGCGCCAGCAGCTTGGCCTGGCAGCGAGAGACCCAGTACTTC. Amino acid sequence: CASSLAWQRETQYF. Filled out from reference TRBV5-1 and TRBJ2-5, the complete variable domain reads KAGVTQTPRYLIKTRGQQVTLSCSPISGHRSVSWYQQTPGQGLQFLFEYFSETQRNKGNFPGRFSGRQFSNSRSEMNVSTLELGDSALYLCASSLAWQRETQYFGPGTRLLVL.

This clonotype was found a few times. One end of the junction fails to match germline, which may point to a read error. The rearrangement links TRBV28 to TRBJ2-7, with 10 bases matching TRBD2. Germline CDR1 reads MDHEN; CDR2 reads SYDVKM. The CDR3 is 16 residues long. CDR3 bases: TGTGCCAGCAGTCTCATAGGGGGACTAGCGCCTTACGCGCAGTACTTC. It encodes CASSLIGGLAPYAQYF. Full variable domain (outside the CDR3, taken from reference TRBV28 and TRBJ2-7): DVKVTQSSRYLVKRTGEKVFLECVQDMDHENMFWYRQDPGLGLRLIYFSYDVKMKEKGDIPEGYSVSREKKERFSLILESASTNQTSMYLCASSLIGGLAPYAQYFGPGTRLTVT.